This TCR beta chain was captured by sequencing in a study of blood T cell repertoires in COVID-19. Generated by immunoSEQ multiplex PCR, the TCRdb table keeps only in-frame clones and is missing some. The table lists approximately 140,000 clones, 85% to 90% of them singletons. On this clone: Other DNA sequences in this sample translate to the same CDR3.

Germline V gene sequence: CDR1 SGHRS, CDR2 YFSETQ. The CDR3 runs 12 residues. Trimming left V 6 bases short and J 1 base short, with 8 bases between. The TCR comes from a man aged 18 to 35 with COVID-19, enrolled during active disease. This chain links TRBV5-1 with TRBJ2-7; D remains ambiguous. The source material was peripheral blood. The CDR3: CASIGDSYEQYF. Here the CDR3 DNA reads TGCGCCAGCATAGGAGATTCCTACGAGCAGTACTTC.